Included here is one TCR beta chain sequence, with context. Trimming at V came to 5 bases and at J to 4 bases, leaving 5 bases not matched to a gene. CDR1 is MDHEN and CDR2 is SYDVKM in the germline V gene. CDR3 length: 16 amino acids. This sample stems from a study of blood T cell repertoires in COVID-19. Measured with immunoSEQ multiplex PCR; TCRdb has only the in-frame clones, and not every one. The sample has about 200,000 clones; 65% to 90% are singletons. Material for sequencing was peripheral blood. This sequence originates from a human donor in a cohort sampled during active COVID-19. The V call is TRBV28, the J call TRBJ1-6; TRBD1 matches 10 bases. CDR3 bases: TGTGCCAGCAGTGATACGGACAGGGGGTATAATTCACCCCTCCACTTT. It specifies CASSDTDRGYNSPLHF.